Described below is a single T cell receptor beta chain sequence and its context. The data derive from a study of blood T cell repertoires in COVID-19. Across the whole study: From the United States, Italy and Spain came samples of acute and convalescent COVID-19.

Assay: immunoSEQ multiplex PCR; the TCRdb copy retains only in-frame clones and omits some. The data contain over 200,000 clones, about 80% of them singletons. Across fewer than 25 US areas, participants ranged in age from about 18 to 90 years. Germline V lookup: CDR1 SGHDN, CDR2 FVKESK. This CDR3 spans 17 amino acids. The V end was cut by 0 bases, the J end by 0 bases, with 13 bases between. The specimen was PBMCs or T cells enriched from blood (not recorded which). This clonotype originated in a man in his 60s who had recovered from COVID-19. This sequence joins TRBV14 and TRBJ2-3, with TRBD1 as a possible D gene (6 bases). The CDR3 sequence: CASSQDWAGVSTDTQYF. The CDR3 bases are TGTGCCAGCAGCCAAGATTGGGCAGGGGTGAGCACAGATACGCAGTATTTT.